This is a list of T cell receptor beta chains from one sample in a study of blood T cell repertoires in COVID-19. Method: immunoSEQ multiplex PCR; TCRdb's copy keeps in-frame clones and lacks some. The table records fewer than 500,000 clones, 88% of them present only once. The sample consisted of PBMCs or T cells enriched from blood (not recorded which). These receptors originate from a woman aged 30 to 39 with acute COVID-19. Each CDR3 is given with its conserved first and last residue.

j_call: TRBJ2-2; v_call: TRBV7-3; cdr3_aa: CASSSGGTGELFF
j_call: TRBJ1-2; v_call: TRBV10-2; cdr3_aa: CASQGADGYTF
j_call: TRBJ1-6; v_call: TRBV6-6; cdr3_aa: CASSTSLGTYNSPLHF
j_call: TRBJ1-2; v_call: TRBV5-5; cdr3_aa: CASSPGTGANYGYTF
j_call: TRBJ1-2; v_call: TRBV5-1; cdr3_aa: CASSYTDRGDGYTF
j_call: TRBJ2-5; v_call: TRBV7-2; cdr3_aa: CASSFGSGGYQETQYF
j_call: TRBJ2-2; v_call: TRBV24-1; cdr3_aa: CATSDSDRFGSAGELFF
j_call: TRBJ1-4; v_call: TRBV28; cdr3_aa: CASSSPGQGYEKLFF
j_call: TRBJ1-6; v_call: TRBV6-5; cdr3_aa: CASSYRDRVVSPLHF
j_call: TRBJ2-7; v_call: TRBV19; cdr3_aa: CATQEGYEQYF
j_call: TRBJ1-5; v_call: TRBV6-5; cdr3_aa: CASSWTVRQPQHF
j_call: TRBJ2-7; v_call: TRBV5-4; cdr3_aa: CASSLVGQGLYEQYF
j_call: TRBJ1-5; v_call: TRBV5-1; cdr3_aa: CASSHDLNRGINQPQHF
j_call: TRBJ2-7; v_call: TRBV27; cdr3_aa: CASSPWTEKYEQYF
j_call: TRBJ2-2; v_call: TRBV6-5; cdr3_aa: CASSYGAGSNTGELFF
j_call: TRBJ1-3; v_call: TRBV2; cdr3_aa: CASSGQGAGNTIYF
j_call: TRBJ1-4; v_call: TRBV9; cdr3_aa: CASSVGWGQGEKLFF
j_call: TRBJ2-1; v_call: TRBV7-3; cdr3_aa: CASSLLAGGSNEQFF
j_call: TRBJ1-2; v_call: TRBV15; cdr3_aa: CATSTSLGQGKGGYTF
j_call: TRBJ1-2; v_call: TRBV30; cdr3_aa: CAWSGAPDRIPYGYTF
j_call: TRBJ2-5; v_call: TRBV6-1; cdr3_aa: CASSEPPGTQYF
j_call: TRBJ1-3; v_call: TRBV7-9; cdr3_aa: CASSNSGTGAGNTIYF
j_call: TRBJ2-2; v_call: TRBV7-9; cdr3_aa: CASSFPRSGGNTGELFF
j_call: TRBJ1-6; v_call: TRBV6-5; cdr3_aa: CATIPRSVNSPLHF
j_call: TRBJ1-5; v_call: TRBV7-2; cdr3_aa: CASSLVMGEAQPQHF
j_call: TRBJ2-2; v_call: TRBV5-1; cdr3_aa: CASSFLAGLNTGELFF
j_call: TRBJ2-1; v_call: TRBV11-2; cdr3_aa: CASSTRGGSINEQFF
j_call: TRBJ2-7; v_call: TRBV2; cdr3_aa: CASSPPVLGRTNEQYF
j_call: TRBJ1-5; v_call: TRBV5-6; cdr3_aa: CASSRRDRGDQPQHF
j_call: TRBJ1-2; v_call: TRBV13; cdr3_aa: CASSHRGQENYGYTF
j_call: TRBJ2-7; v_call: TRBV19; cdr3_aa: CASSTRDSSYEQYF
j_call: TRBJ1-2; v_call: TRBV15; cdr3_aa: CATSRAGTGTYGYTF
j_call: TRBJ2-1; v_call: TRBV29-1; cdr3_aa: CSVEMAGGSYNEQFF
j_call: TRBJ2-2; v_call: TRBV21-1; cdr3_aa: CASSQLTGKESGELFF
j_call: TRBJ2-3; v_call: TRBV7-3; cdr3_aa: CASSLSRGTDTQYF
j_call: TRBJ2-2; v_call: TRBV9; cdr3_aa: CASSVDGGNTGELFF
j_call: TRBJ1-5; v_call: TRBV18; cdr3_aa: CASSPLGRGNSNQPQHF